One and the same sample provided the 14 T cell receptor beta chains below, sequenced in a study of T cell responses to AZD1222 COVID-19 vaccine. Sequencing was performed with immunoSEQ multiplex PCR; in TCRdb, only in-frame clones are kept and a portion is missing. Here the sample spans 100,000 to 150,000 clones, roughly 85% being singletons. This sample comprised peripheral blood, obtained on day 0 of MenACWY control vaccination. The receptors here all came from an adult in good health.

The gene calls are TRBV18 and TRBJ2-7; a possible D gene is TRBD2 (6 bases). From germline, CDR1 is KGHSH and CDR2 LQKENI. Trimming left V 2 bases short and J 2 bases short, with 13 bases between. The CDR3 spans 15 residues. The CDR3 coding sequence is TGTGCCAGCTCACCAACCCAGCGGGCAGCCTACGAGCAGTACTTC. Translating gives CASSPTQRAAYEQYF. The full variable domain, with the rest looked up from reference TRBV18 and TRBJ2-7, is NAGVMQNPRHLVRRRGQEARLRCSPMKGHSHVYWYRQLPEEGLKFMVYLQKENIIDESGMPKERFSAEFPKEGPSILRIQQVVRGDSAAYFCASSPTQRAAYEQYFGPGTRLTVT.

Written as DNA, the CDR3 is TGTGCCAGCAGTCAAGGACTAGCGGGGACCCACGCAGATACGCAGTATTTT. Protein: CASSQGLAGTHADTQYF. The V and J genes are TRBV28 and TRBJ2-3, with 12 positions matching TRBD2. Germline CDR1 and CDR2: MDHEN and SYDVKM. The CDR3 contains 17 residues. Germline trimming cut 5 bases from V and 4 bases from J; bases unmatched to any gene: 10.

The rearrangement joins TRBV6-5 to TRBJ2-4; D perhaps matches TRBD2 (7 bases). The V end was cut by 4 bases, the J end by 7 bases, with 14 bases between. Germline lookup yields CDR1 MNHEY and CDR2 SVGAGI. This CDR3 has 14 residues. This CDR3 is CASSSYGGRNIQYF. The DNA of the CDR3 is TGTGCCAGCAGTTCCTACGGGGGGCGGAACATTCAGTACTTC.

The J gene is TRBJ2-7, the V gene TRBV7-2; TRBD2 might be the D (5 bases). The V end was cut by 5 bases, the J end by 0 bases, with 14 bases between. Germline V gene data show CDR1 as SGHTA and CDR2 as FQGNSA. CDR3 length: 15 amino acids. The CDR3 here is CASSLSGQSSYEQYF. The CDR3 nucleotides read TGTGCCAGCAGCCTGAGCGGTCAGAGCTCCTACGAGCAGTACTTC.

V is TRBV30 and J is TRBJ2-7; D is ambiguous. V lost 2 bases, J lost 1 base, and 15 bases lay in between. CDR3 length: 15 amino acids. The germline gives CDR1 GTSNPN, CDR2 SVGIG (reference sequence). CDR3 DNA sequence: TGTGCCTGGAGTCCCAGGTTAGGCGTGTCCTACGAGCAGTACTTC. Protein product: CAWSPRLGVSYEQYF.

V and J are TRBV11-2 and TRBJ1-1; the D is unclear. V lost 0 bases, J lost 4 bases, and 6 bases lay in between. Germline values: CDR1 SGHAT, CDR2 FQNNGV. The CDR3 extends over 13 amino acids. The CDR3 sequence: CASSLDSVTEAFF. The CDR3 coding sequence is TGTGCCAGCAGCTTAGATTCGGTCACTGAAGCTTTCTTT.

The chain employs TRBV6-5 and TRBJ1-5; D ambiguous. The length of the CDR3 is 13 residues. The V end lost 5 bases, the J end lost 7 bases, and 12 bases lay between the germline ends. Germline CDR1 is MNHEY and CDR2 is SVGAGI. For the CDR3, the DNA is TGTGCCAGCAGTACCCGGTCGGCACAGCCCCAGCATTTT. Translation: CASSTRSAQPQHF.

J is TRBJ1-5 and V is TRBV7-2; D possibly corresponds to TRBD1 (5 bases). The CDR3 consists of 13 residues. Germline V CDR1 and CDR2: SGHTA, FQGNSA. Trimming took off 5 bases at V and 9 bases at J, with 14 bases between the two ends. CDR3 DNA sequence: TGTGCCAGCAGCACCCACGGAGGGGCGCCCCAGCATTTT. Amino acid sequence: CASSTHGGAPQHF.

The CDR3 loop is CATQLAGGTDTQYF. The CDR3 DNA reads TGTGCCACCCAACTAGCGGGAGGAACAGATACGCAGTATTTT. The rearrangement uses TRBV11-2 and TRBJ2-3, with 12 bases lining up with TRBD2. V shed 10 bases, J shed 3 bases, and the junction held 5 bases outside the gene matches. The CDR3 totals 14 residues. CDR1 is SGHAT, CDR2 FQNNGV, per germline.

This chain uses TRBV9 with TRBJ2-4, with TRBD2 identical over 8 bases. In germline, CDR1 is SGDLS, CDR2 YYNGEE. CDR3 length: 15 residues. With 5 bases clipped from V and 0 bases from J, the junction kept 4 bases outside the gene matches. The CDR3 region is CASSRLAGAKNIQYF. CDR3 nucleotide sequence: TGTGCCAGCAGTAGGCTAGCGGGAGCCAAAAACATTCAGTACTTC. Full variable domain (remainder filled in from reference TRBV9 and TRBJ2-4): DSGVTQTPKHLITATGQRVTLRCSPRSGDLSVYWYQQSLDQGLQFLIQYYNGEERAKGNILERFSAQQFPDLHSELNLSSLELGDSALYFCASSRLAGAKNIQYFGAGTRLSVL.

Notes on this clone: Germline and junction disagree at one end, which may indicate a read error. This rearrangement joins TRBV5-5 to TRBJ2-7; TRBD2 agrees at 14 bases. Germline V CDR1 and CDR2: SGHKS, YYEKEE (reference sequence). The CDR3 is 16 amino acids. CDR3 nucleotides: TGTGCCAGCAGCTACTATTCCGGGACTAGCGGGAGAGTCGGGGACTTC. It yields the protein CASSYYSGTSGRVGDF.

The genes are TRBV5-6 and TRBJ1-1; perhaps TRBD1 as D (5 bases). Between the trimmed V and J ends, which lost 2 bases and 0 bases, there was a span of 11 bases. The V gene's germline CDR1 is SGHDT and CDR2 YYEEEE. This CDR3 is 15 amino acids long. This chain's CDR3 is CASSFVGRVNTEAFF. The CDR3 region has the DNA TGTGCCAGCAGCTTTGTGGGGCGGGTGAACACTGAAGCTTTCTTT.

The rearrangement uses TRBV28 and TRBJ1-4; D is ambiguous. This CDR3 region has 15 residues. CDR1 and CDR2 from the germline V gene are MDHEN and SYDVKM. V was pared by 2 bases and J by 2 bases, with 9 bases between. The CDR3 loop reads CASSLVTGTNEKLFF. Here the CDR3 DNA reads TGTGCCAGCAGTTTAGTTACCGGGACTAATGAAAAACTGTTTTTT.

The genes are TRBV6-1 and TRBJ1-2; possibly TRBD1 for D (5 bases). V lost 6 bases to trimming and J lost 6 bases, with 14 bases between them. Germline V gives CDR1 MNHNS, CDR2 SASEGT. There are 13 residues in the CDR3. DNA for the CDR3: TGTGCCAGCAGACTCCTCAGGGCAGATGGCTACACCTTC. As protein: CASRLLRADGYTF.